Listed below are T cell receptor beta chains from one sample, sequenced in a study of regulatory and conventional T cells in RAG deficiency. Libraries were prepared by immunoSEQ multiplex PCR; TCRdb keeps only in-frame clonotypes and omits some of them. The table includes 200 to 300 clones, about 65% detected once. The specimen sequenced was CD8+ T cells sorted from blood. These receptors were taken from a human donor with RAG deficiency presenting as combined immunodeficiency. CDR3s include the opening cysteine and the closing phenylalanine or tryptophan. A D gene is named only where the DNA matches it firmly.

cdr3_length j_call v_call d_call cdr3_nt cdr3_aa
12 TRBJ2-3 TRBV6-5 . TGTGCCAGCAGTTACGGCACAGATACGCAGTATTTT CASSYGTDTQYF